This T cell receptor (beta chain) was documented in a study of control samples from healthy donors and cancer patients. CDR3 length: 14 residues. Germline V gene sequence: CDR1 MNHEY, CDR2 SVGAGI. V was pared by 6 bases and J by 6 bases, with 6 bases of the junction left unmatched. TCRdb's table, derived via immunoSEQ multiplex PCR, lists solely in-frame clones and lacks some. The sample lists 230,000 or so clones, roughly 94% seen once, with about 1.6% in the top ten. The sequence was collected from a man aged 45-65 years in good health. The sequenced material came from blood. The chain uses TRBV6-5 and TRBJ1-4; 8 positions agree with TRBD1. This chain's CDR3 is CASSLDRAYEKLFF. CDR3 DNA: TGTGCCAGCAGCCTGGACAGGGCTTATGAAAAACTGTTTTTT.